The 16 T cell receptor beta chains reported below all come from one sample, sequenced in a study of control samples from healthy donors and cancer patients. TCRdb's copy holds only in-frame clones and misses some; the assay was immunoSEQ multiplex PCR. The table has some 87,000 clones, 75% to 85% seen once. Sequenced input: PBMCs. The source is a man between 60 and 75 years old with head and neck cancer.

The V and J genes are TRBV7-8 and TRBJ2-1, with TRBD2 matching 11 bases. The germline V gene encodes CDR1 SGHVS and CDR2 FQNEAQ. Germline trimming cut 3 bases from V and 9 bases from J; bases unmatched to any gene: 16. The CDR3 loop spans 18 amino acids. CDR3 sequence reads: CASSLSSSTSGRGVEQFF. In nucleotides, the CDR3 is TGTGCCAGCAGCTTGTCGTCGAGCACTAGCGGGAGAGGGGTTGAGCAGTTCTTC.

The chain combines TRBV20-1 with TRBJ2-7; D perhaps matches TRBD2 (6 bases). V lost 3 bases, J lost 2 bases, and 14 bases lay in between. This CDR3 is 14 amino acids long. The germline V gene has CDR1 DFQATT and CDR2 SNEGSKA (reference sequence). CDR3 DNA sequence: TGCAGTGCTAGTGGGGGGACGCCCACCTACGAGCAGTACTTC. This encodes CSASGGTPTYEQYF.

The chain joins TRBV7-2 to TRBJ1-5; no clear D gene. There are 14 residues in the CDR3. The ends were cut back, 5 bases at V and 7 bases at J, with 15 bases in the middle. Per germline, CDR1 SGHTA and CDR2 FQGNSA. The CDR3 DNA follows: TGTGCCAGCAGCCCAGGTTACGCCGGGCAGCCCCAGCATTTT. Protein: CASSPGYAGQPQHF. The complete variable domain, with remaining parts taken from reference TRBV7-2 and TRBJ1-5, reads GAGVSQSPSNKVTEKGKDVELRCDPISGHTALYWYRQSLGQGLEFLIYFQGNSAPDKSGLPSDRFSAERTGGSVSTLTIQRTQQEDSAVYLCASSPGYAGQPQHFGDGTRLSIL.

V gene TRBV5-1 combines with J gene TRBJ1-5; 7 bases are shared with TRBD1. The germline V gene has CDR1 SGHRS and CDR2 YFSETQ. The CDR3 sequence is 14 residues long. V lost 4 bases and J lost 2; bases outside the gene matches: 3. The CDR3 is CASSLGTGNQPQHF. The CDR3 region has the DNA TGCGCCAGCAGCCTCGGGACAGGCAATCAGCCCCAGCATTTT.

This clone was found a few times. The rearrangement uses TRBV5-6 and TRBJ1-5; 8 nucleotides agree with TRBD1. CDR3 length: 16 residues. From germline, CDR1 is SGHDT and CDR2 YYEEEE. The V gene end was trimmed by 5 bases and the J gene end by 0 bases; junction bases not matched to a gene: 7. The chain's CDR3 is CASRHRTGNSNQPQHF. The CDR3 bases are TGTGCCAGCAGACATCGGACAGGGAATAGCAATCAGCCCCAGCATTTT.

This chain links TRBV29-1 with TRBJ2-5, with D possibly being TRBD1 (9 bases). V lost 3 bases and J 0 bases, leaving 20 bases between the germline ends. The germline V gene encodes CDR1 SQVTM and CDR2 ANQGSEA. This CDR3 has 17 residues. DNA of the CDR3: TGCAGCGTTGATAGACAGGGGGGGACTAGTCACCAAGAGACCCAGTACTTC. It yields the protein CSVDRQGGTSHQETQYF.

The chain couples TRBV5-1 to TRBJ1-2; the D gene is possibly TRBD1 (6 bases). Per the germline V gene, CDR1 is SGHRS and CDR2 is YFSETQ. Trimming stripped 3 bases from V and 6 bases from J, with 9 bases between. This CDR3 comprises 12 residues. The CDR3 DNA reads TGCGCCAGCAGCTGGGACACAGATGGCTACACCTTC. This gives the protein CASSWDTDGYTF.

This clone was seen only a few times. The rearrangement links TRBV6-2 or TRBV6-3 to TRBJ2-4, with D possibly TRBD2 on 5 matching bases. The CDR3 runs to 14 residues. Germline CDR1 MNHEY, CDR2 SVGEGT. The V end lost 0 bases, the J end lost 7 bases, and 10 bases lay between the germline ends. The CDR3 protein is CASSYSIRRNIQYF. In nucleotides, the CDR3 is TGTGCCAGCAGTTACTCGATACGGAGGAACATTCAGTACTTC.

The chain combines TRBV6-1 with TRBJ2-1; D gene unclear. There are 12 residues in the CDR3. Germline lookup yields CDR1 MNHNS and CDR2 SASEGT. Trimming took off 3 bases at V and 7 bases at J, with 7 bases between the two ends. In DNA form, the CDR3 reads TGTGCCAGCAGTGATTCTGCGAATGAGCAGTTCTTC. It codes for CASSDSANEQFF.

The J gene is TRBJ2-7, the V gene TRBV7-2; D gene uncertain. Germline lookup yields CDR1 SGHTA and CDR2 FQGNSA. Trimming took off 3 bases at V and 2 bases at J, with 14 bases between the two ends. The CDR3 has 15 residues. CDR3 bases: TGTGCCAGCAGCTTGCGCCTGGCAGAACCCTACGAGCAGTACTTC. It translates to CASSLRLAEPYEQYF.

The CDR3 DNA sequence: TGTGCCAGCAGAAGACAGGGTGAGCAGTACTTC. This translates into CASRRQGEQYF. The gene calls are TRBV25-1 and TRBJ2-7; 7 bases are shared with TRBD1. CDR1 and CDR2 from the germline V gene are MGHDK and SYGVNS. The V gene end was trimmed by 6 bases and the J gene end by 7 bases; junction bases not matched to a gene: 3. The CDR3 loop spans 11 amino acids.

J is TRBJ2-1 and V is TRBV5-4; 8 bases agree with TRBD2. The germline V gene encodes CDR1 SGHNT and CDR2 YYREEE (reference sequence). The CDR3 runs 15 residues. The trim removed 4 bases at V and 0 bases at J, leaving 3 bases unmatched. The CDR3 DNA reads as TGTGCCAGCAGCCCGGGGGGGAGCTCCTACAATGAGCAGTTCTTC. It yields the protein CASSPGGSSYNEQFF. Looking up the rest from reference TRBV5-4 and TRBJ2-1 gives the full variable domain: ETGVTQSPTHLIKTRGQQVTLRCSSQSGHNTVSWYQQALGQGPQFIFQYYREEENGRGNFPPRFSGLQFPNYSSELNVNALELDDSALYLCASSPGGSSYNEQFFGPGTRLTVL.

V and J are TRBV6-5 and TRBJ2-6; no firm D call. V dropped 8 bases and J dropped 2 bases, with 7 bases sitting between them. CDR1 MNHEY and CDR2 SVGAGI come from the germline V gene. This CDR3 is 13 amino acids long. CDR3 sequence reads: CASGRPGANVLTF. The CDR3 DNA is TGTGCCAGCGGCCGCCCTGGGGCCAACGTCCTGACTTTC.

This clone was seen only once. The chain carries TRBV11-2 and TRBJ2-7; a weak D match, TRBD1 (5 bases). Germline V gene lookup returns CDR1 SGHAT and CDR2 FQNNGV. This CDR3 has 14 residues. Trimming removed 3 bases from V and 0 bases from J, with 9 bases in between. CDR3 residues: CASSFSQGSYEQYF. CDR3 coding DNA: TGTGCCAGCAGCTTTAGCCAGGGCTCCTACGAGCAGTACTTC. The complete variable domain, with remaining parts taken from reference TRBV11-2 and TRBJ2-7, reads EAGVAQSPRYKIIEKRQSVAFWCNPISGHATLYWYQQILGQGPKLLIQFQNNGVVDDSQLPKDRFSAERLKGVDSTLKIQPAKLEDSAVYLCASSFSQGSYEQYFGPGTRLTVT.

The chain employs TRBV5-1 and TRBJ2-3; tentative D call: TRBD2 (6 bases). The CDR3 runs 15 residues. Between the trimmed V and J ends, which lost 6 bases and 5 bases, there was a span of 19 bases. The V gene's germline CDR1 is SGHRS and CDR2 YFSETQ. CDR3 sequence: CASNLEGNTGDTQYF. As DNA, the CDR3 is TGCGCCAGCAACCTGGAGGGTAATACGGGAGATACGCAGTATTTT.

The V call is TRBV19, the J call TRBJ2-2, with D perhaps given as TRBD1 or TRBD2 (5 bases each). The CDR3 sequence is 16 residues long. V lost 7 bases and J 0 bases, leaving 15 bases between the germline ends. CDR1 and CDR2 (germline): LNHDA, SQIVND (reference sequence). CDR3 sequence reads: CASTQSGTANTGELFF. The CDR3 bases are TGTGCCAGTACCCAATCCGGGACGGCGAACACCGGGGAGCTGTTTTTT.